The following is a T cell receptor (beta chain) sequence with its context. As yet, its antigen is unknown. As to treatment: some 20 received Ad26.COV2.S at low or high dose, single or two shots; roughly 5 received placebo; per-sample allocation not given. The study sampled participants on day 63 after the first vaccine or placebo injection. SARS-CoV-2 spike from the Wuhan strain was encoded by the vaccine, an Ad26 vector. Profiled with immunoSEQ multiplex PCR; TCRdb holds only in-frame clones, not every one. The sample yields about half a million clones, 80% to 90% seen once. This CDR3 spans 13 amino acids. Germline CDR1 is DFQATT and CDR2 is SNEGSKA (reference sequence). V was shortened by 3 bases and J by 6 bases, with 14 bases between the two germline ends. The sample is drawn from a study of Ad26.COV2.S vaccination and SARS-CoV-2 variants. On the study more broadly: Donor was in the COV1001 Ad26.COV2.S trial arm. Intramuscularly, Ad26.COV2.S was given either once or twice, 56 days apart.

The study, taken as a whole, reports: Recipients of either vaccine or placebo displayed similar breadth of non-spike TCRs.

The genes are TRBV20-1 and TRBJ2-5; D unresolved. This specimen was peripheral blood, taken in a trial of Ad26.COV2.S vaccine versus placebo. The clonotype was recovered from a person aged 18-60 years who received the Ad26.COV2.S COVID-19 vaccine or a placebo. The CDR3 DNA follows: TGCAGTGCTAGTAGTAACGCCGGAAAGACCCAGTACTTC. Translation: CSASSNAGKTQYF.